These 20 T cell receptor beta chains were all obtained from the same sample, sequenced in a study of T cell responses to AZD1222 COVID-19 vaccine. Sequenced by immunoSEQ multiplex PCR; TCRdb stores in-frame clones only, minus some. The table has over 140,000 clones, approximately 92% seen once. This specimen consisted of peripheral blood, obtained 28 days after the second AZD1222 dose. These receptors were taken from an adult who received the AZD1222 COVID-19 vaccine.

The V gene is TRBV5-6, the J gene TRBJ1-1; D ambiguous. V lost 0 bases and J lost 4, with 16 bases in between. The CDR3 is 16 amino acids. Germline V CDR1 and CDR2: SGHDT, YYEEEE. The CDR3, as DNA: TGTGCCAGCAGCTTGGTCCCGGGGTCGGCCGTCACTGAAGCTTTCTTT. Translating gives CASSLVPGSAVTEAFF.

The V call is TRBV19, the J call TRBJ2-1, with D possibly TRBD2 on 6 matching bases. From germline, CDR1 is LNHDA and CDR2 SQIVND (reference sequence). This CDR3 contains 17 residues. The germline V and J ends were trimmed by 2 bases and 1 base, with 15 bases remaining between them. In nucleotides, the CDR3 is TGTGCCAGTAGTATAAAAGGAGGGATCCGGTCCTACAATGAGCAGTTCTTC. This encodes CASSIKGGIRSYNEQFF.

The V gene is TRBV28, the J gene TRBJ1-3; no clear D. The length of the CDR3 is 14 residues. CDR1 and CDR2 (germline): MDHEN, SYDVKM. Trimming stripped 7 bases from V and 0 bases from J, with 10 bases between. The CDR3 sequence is CASNKVNSGNTIYF. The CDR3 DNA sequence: TGTGCCAGCAATAAAGTAAACTCTGGAAACACCATATATTTT.

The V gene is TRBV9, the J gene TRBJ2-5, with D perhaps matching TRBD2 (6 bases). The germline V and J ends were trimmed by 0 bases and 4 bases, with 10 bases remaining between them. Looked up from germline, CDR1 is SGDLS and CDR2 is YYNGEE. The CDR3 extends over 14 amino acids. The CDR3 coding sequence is TGTGCCAGCAGCGTAGGTTGGAGGGGAGAGACCCAGTACTTC. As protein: CASSVGWRGETQYF.

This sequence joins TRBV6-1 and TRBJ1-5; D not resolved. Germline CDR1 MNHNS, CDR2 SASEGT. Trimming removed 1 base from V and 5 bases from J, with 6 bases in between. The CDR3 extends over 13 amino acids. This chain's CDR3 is CASSEGLDQPQHF. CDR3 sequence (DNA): TGTGCCAGCAGTGAAGGGTTAGATCAGCCCCAGCATTTT.

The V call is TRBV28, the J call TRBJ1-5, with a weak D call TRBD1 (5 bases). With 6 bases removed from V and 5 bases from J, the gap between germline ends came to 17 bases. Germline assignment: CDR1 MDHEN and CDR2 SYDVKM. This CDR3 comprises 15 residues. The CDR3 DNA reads TGTGCCAGCAGGCCTCTGACAGTTTTAGATCAGCCCCAGCATTTT. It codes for CASRPLTVLDQPQHF.

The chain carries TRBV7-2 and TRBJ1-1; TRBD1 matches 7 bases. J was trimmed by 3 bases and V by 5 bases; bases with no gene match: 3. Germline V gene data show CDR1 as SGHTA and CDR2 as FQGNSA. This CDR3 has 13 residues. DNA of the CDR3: TGTGCCAGCAGCATCCAGGGGGACACTGAAGCTTTCTTT. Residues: CASSIQGDTEAFF.

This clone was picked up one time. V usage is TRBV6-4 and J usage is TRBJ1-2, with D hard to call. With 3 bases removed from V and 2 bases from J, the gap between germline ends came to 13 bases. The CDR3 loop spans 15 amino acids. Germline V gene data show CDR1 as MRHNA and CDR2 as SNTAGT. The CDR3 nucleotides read TGTGCCAGCAGTGAGTACCTTGGACCCAACTATGGCTACACCTTC. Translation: CASSEYLGPNYGYTF.

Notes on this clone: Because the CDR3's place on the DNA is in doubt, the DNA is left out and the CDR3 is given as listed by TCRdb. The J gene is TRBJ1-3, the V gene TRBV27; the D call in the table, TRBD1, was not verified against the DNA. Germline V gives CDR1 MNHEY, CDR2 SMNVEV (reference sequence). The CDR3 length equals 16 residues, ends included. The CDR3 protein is CASSTSDRAAGNTIYF.

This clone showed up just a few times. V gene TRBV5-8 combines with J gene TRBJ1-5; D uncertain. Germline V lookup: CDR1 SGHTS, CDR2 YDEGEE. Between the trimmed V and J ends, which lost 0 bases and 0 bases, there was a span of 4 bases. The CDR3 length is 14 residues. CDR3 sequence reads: CASSLVGSNQPQHF. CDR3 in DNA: TGTGCCAGCAGCTTGGTGGGTAGCAATCAGCCCCAGCATTTT.

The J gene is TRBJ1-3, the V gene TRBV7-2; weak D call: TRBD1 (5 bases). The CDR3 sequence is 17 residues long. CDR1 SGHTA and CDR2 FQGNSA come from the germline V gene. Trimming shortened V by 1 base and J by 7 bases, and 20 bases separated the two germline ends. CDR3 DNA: TGTGCCAGCAGCTTAGAACCGGGGGGGAAGTCGCGGAACACCATATATTTT. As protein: CASSLEPGGKSRNTIYF.

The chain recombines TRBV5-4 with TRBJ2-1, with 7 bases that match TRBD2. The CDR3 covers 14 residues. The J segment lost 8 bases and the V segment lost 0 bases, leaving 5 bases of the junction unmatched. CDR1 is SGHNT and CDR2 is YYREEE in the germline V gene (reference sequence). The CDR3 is CASSLEGGFDEQFF. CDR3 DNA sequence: TGTGCCAGCAGCTTGGAGGGAGGGTTTGATGAGCAGTTCTTC.

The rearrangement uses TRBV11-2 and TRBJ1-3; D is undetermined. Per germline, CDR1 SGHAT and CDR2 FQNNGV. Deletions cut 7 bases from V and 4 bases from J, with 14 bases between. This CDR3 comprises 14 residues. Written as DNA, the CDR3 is TGTGCCAGCAATCGGGGTTATAGAGGAAACACCATATATTTT. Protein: CASNRGYRGNTIYF.

The chain's CDR3 is CASLRPYSGNTIYF. As DNA, the CDR3 is TGTGCCAGCTTACGACCGTACTCTGGAAACACCATATATTTT. This chain uses TRBV18 with TRBJ1-3; no clear D gene. V gave up 7 bases and J gave up 0 bases, with 10 bases separating them. The germline V gene encodes CDR1 KGHSH and CDR2 LQKENI. This CDR3 has 14 residues.

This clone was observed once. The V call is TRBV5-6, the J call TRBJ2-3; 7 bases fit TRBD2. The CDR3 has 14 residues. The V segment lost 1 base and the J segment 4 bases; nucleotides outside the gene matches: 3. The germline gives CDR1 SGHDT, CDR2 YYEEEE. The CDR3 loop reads CASSLTLAADTQYF. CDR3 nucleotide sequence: TGTGCCAGCAGCTTGACTCTAGCGGCAGATACGCAGTATTTT.

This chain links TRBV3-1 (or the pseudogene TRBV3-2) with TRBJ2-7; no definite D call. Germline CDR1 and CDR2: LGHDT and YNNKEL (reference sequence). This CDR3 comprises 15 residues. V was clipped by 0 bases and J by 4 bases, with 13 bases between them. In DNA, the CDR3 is TGTGCCAGCAGCCAAGAAAGAAACGTTGGGTACGAGCAGTACTTC. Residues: CASSQERNVGYEQYF.

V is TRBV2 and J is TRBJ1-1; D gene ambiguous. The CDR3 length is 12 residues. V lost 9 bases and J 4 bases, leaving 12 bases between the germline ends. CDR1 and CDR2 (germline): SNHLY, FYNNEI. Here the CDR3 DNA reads TGTGCCAGGGGTCCCCTTGGCACTGAAGCTTTCTTT. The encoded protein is CARGPLGTEAFF.

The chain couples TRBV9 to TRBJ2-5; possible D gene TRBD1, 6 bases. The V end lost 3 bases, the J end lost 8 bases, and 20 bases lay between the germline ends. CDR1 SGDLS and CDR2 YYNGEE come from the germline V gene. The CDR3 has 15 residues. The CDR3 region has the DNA TGTGCCAGCAGCGAAGGGGGAAACAGGCTAGGAACCCAGTACTTC. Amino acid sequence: CASSEGGNRLGTQYF.

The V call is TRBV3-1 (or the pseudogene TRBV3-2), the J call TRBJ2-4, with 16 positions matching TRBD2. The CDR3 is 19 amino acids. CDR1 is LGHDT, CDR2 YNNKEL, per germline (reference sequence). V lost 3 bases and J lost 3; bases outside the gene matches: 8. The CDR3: CASSQGGLAGGPIKNIQYF. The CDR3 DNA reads TGTGCCAGCAGCCAGGGGGGACTAGCGGGAGGGCCGATCAAAAACATTCAGTACTTC.

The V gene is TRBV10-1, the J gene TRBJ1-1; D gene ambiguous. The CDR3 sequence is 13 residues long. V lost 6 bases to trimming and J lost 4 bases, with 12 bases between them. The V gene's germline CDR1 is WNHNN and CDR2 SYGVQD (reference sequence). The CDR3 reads CASSLGRSTEAFF. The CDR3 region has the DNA TGCGCCAGCAGCCTAGGGAGGTCCACTGAAGCTTTCTTT.